Presented here are 17 T cell receptor beta chains from one specimen sequenced in a study of Graves' ophthalmopathy and Graves' hyperthyroidism. Using RNA transcripts, the TCR beta CDR3 regions were amplified. A first-round RT-PCR used HTBI primers, followed by a second-round multiplex PCR. A single record per CDR3 protein comes from TCRdb applying MiXCR to the multiplex PCR reads. The table lists 600,000 to 950,000 distinct CDR3 sequences, around 40% of them singletons. The source material was peripheral blood. The source is an adult man with Graves' ophthalmopathy.

This clonotype was picked up many times. The V gene is TRBV9, the J gene TRBJ2-5, with 7 bases identical to TRBD1. The V segment lost 4 bases and the J segment 5 bases; nucleotides outside the gene matches: 5. Germline V gene lookup returns CDR1 SGDLS and CDR2 YYNGEE. This CDR3 spans 13 amino acids. CDR3 sequence: CASSNRGWETQYF. For the CDR3, the DNA is TGTGCCAGCAGCAACAGGGGATGGGAGACCCAGTACTTC.

This chain links TRBV11-2 with TRBJ1-1; D uncertain. Trimming stripped 8 bases from V and 2 bases from J, with 12 bases between. This CDR3 has 13 residues. Germline-derived CDR1 and CDR2 are SGHAT and FQNNGV. CDR3 sequence: CASRSSSNTEAFF. The CDR3 nucleotides read TGTGCCAGCCGATCGAGCTCAAACACTGAAGCTTTCTTT.

This clonotype occurred a few times. This CDR3 is CASSQDMYGQTYEQYF. The CDR3 coding sequence is TGTGCCAGCAGCCAAGATATGTATGGGCAAACCTACGAGCAGTACTTC. The J gene is TRBJ2-7, the V gene TRBV3-1; D gene uncertain. CDR1 and CDR2 from the germline V gene are LGHDT and YNNKEL (reference sequence). Trimming took 0 bases from V and 2 from J, leaving 14 bases between them. The CDR3 totals 16 residues.

This clonotype was seen just once. The chain recombines TRBV29-1 with TRBJ2-7; TRBD1 or TRBD2 may be the D gene (5 bases each). Germline V CDR1 and CDR2: SQVTM, ANQGSEA. The V end was cut by 8 bases, the J end by 3 bases, with 14 bases between. The CDR3 totals 12 residues. DNA for the CDR3: TGCAGCAGTCAGGGACCCAACTACGAGCAGTACTTC. Translating it yields CSSQGPNYEQYF.

There are many counts of this clonotype. The gene calls are TRBV29-1 and TRBJ2-5, with a possible D match to TRBD1 (6 bases). The CDR3 loop spans 11 amino acids. CDR1 and CDR2 from the germline V gene are SQVTM and ANQGSEA. This chain's CDR3 is CRDSWVETQYF. The CDR3 nucleotides are TGCAGGGACAGTTGGGTCGAGACCCAGTACTTC.

V usage is TRBV7-9 and J usage is TRBJ1-2, with D perhaps TRBD1 (5 bases). Per germline, CDR1 SEHNR and CDR2 FQNEAQ (reference sequence). Between the trimmed V and J ends, which lost 8 bases and 1 base, there was a span of 11 bases. The CDR3 is 13 residues long. The CDR3 is CASPQGHNYGYTF. CDR3 bases: TGTGCCAGCCCCCAGGGTCATAACTATGGCTACACCTTC. The entire variable domain, with the rest obtained from reference TRBV7-9 and TRBJ1-2, is as follows: DTGVSQNPRHKITKRGQNVTFRCDPISEHNRLYWYRQTLGQGPEFLTYFQNEAQLEKSRLLSDRFSAERPKGSFSTLEIQRTEQGDSAMYLCASPQGHNYGYTFGSGTRLTVV.

The chain carries TRBV5-5 and TRBJ1-5, with D maybe TRBD1 (6 bases). CDR1 and CDR2 (germline): SGHKS, YYEKEE (reference sequence). The ends were cut back, 1 base at V and 5 bases at J, with 10 bases in the middle. The CDR3 length is 14 residues. The CDR3 is CASSLMAGDQPQHF. The DNA of the CDR3 is TGTGCCAGCAGCTTGATGGCAGGGGATCAGCCCCAGCATTTT.

This clonotype has more than one count but fewer than ten. This chain connects TRBV20-1 to TRBJ1-2, with TRBD1 as a possible D gene (5 bases). Trimming stripped 5 bases from V and 4 bases from J, with 14 bases between. This CDR3 contains 13 residues. In germline, CDR1 is DFQATT, CDR2 SNEGSKA (reference sequence). The CDR3 DNA reads as TGCAGTGCTCCCTCATCAGGGTTCTATGGCTACACCTTC. Protein sequence: CSAPSSGFYGYTF.

In this sample, this clonotype turned up a few times. This sequence may be a read error, since a much larger clone differs from it by one base. CDR3 nucleotide sequence: TGTGCCAGCAGTCCCATTGGGGCAGAGGGTACACTGTTTTTT. It encodes CASSPIGAEGTLFF. This rearrangement joins TRBV12-3 or TRBV12-4 to TRBJ1-4, with D possibly being TRBD1 (5 bases). Trimming stripped 5 bases from V and 13 bases from J, with 20 bases between. The CDR3 consists of 14 residues.

CDR3 nucleotide sequence: TGTGCCAGCAGCTTAGAGGGCAGGTTTAGCTACGAGCAGTACTTC. The encoded protein is CASSLEGRFSYEQYF. V is TRBV7-9 and J is TRBJ2-7; no clear D. The ends were cut back, 1 base at V and 3 bases at J, with 13 bases in the middle. This CDR3 has 15 residues. Germline V gene data show CDR1 as SEHNR and CDR2 as FQNEAQ (reference sequence).

V and J are TRBV7-2 and TRBJ2-2; no reliable D call. The CDR3 has 15 residues. Trimming removed 3 bases at V and 6 bases at J, with 14 bases between. Germline CDR1 SGHTA, CDR2 FQGNSA. CDR3 DNA sequence: TGTGCCAGCAGCTTGTCACCGACGCTTGCCGGGGAGCTGTTTTTT. As protein: CASSLSPTLAGELFF.

The rearrangement uses TRBV15 and TRBJ2-7; no definite D call. V was cut by 2 bases and J by 0 bases, with 14 bases left in between. CDR1 is LNHNV and CDR2 is YYDKDF in the germline V gene (reference sequence). The CDR3 sequence is 16 residues long. The CDR3: CATSRPAGIHSYEQYF. DNA for the CDR3: TGTGCCACCAGCAGACCCGCTGGGATACACTCCTACGAGCAGTACTTC.

Notes on this clonotype: One end of the junction fails to match germline, which may point to a read error. The chain is built from TRBV19 and TRBJ1-1, with TRBD1 matching 8 bases. Germline V gene sequence: CDR1 LNHDA, CDR2 SQIVND (reference sequence). This CDR3 spans 15 amino acids. CDR3 amino acids: CASSILQGASTAAFF. The CDR3 DNA is TGTGCCAGTAGTATATTGCAGGGGGCGAGCACTGCAGCTTTCTTT. Full variable domain (missing parts from reference TRBV19 and TRBJ1-1): DGGITQSPKYLFRKEGQNVTLSCEQNLNHDAMYWYRQDPGQGLRLIYYSQIVNDFQKGDIAEGYSVSREKKESFPLTVTSAQKNPTAFYLCASSILQGASTAAFFGQGTRLTVV.

The CDR3 DNA sequence: TGTGCCAGCAGCTTAAACAGGGGCGAGAACACCGGGGAGCTGTTTTTT. Its protein is CASSLNRGENTGELFF. V and J are TRBV7-9 and TRBJ2-2; TRBD1 matches at 7 bases. Germline CDR1 SEHNR, CDR2 FQNEAQ (reference sequence). The V segment lost 2 bases and the J segment 1 base; nucleotides outside the gene matches: 4. CDR3 length equals 16 residues.

Many counts were recorded for this clonotype. CDR3 residues: CASSWGSHGYEQYF. Here the CDR3 DNA reads TGTGCCAGCAGCTGGGGTAGTCACGGCTACGAGCAGTACTTC. The chain couples TRBV5-6 to TRBJ2-7; D uncertain. Per the germline V gene, CDR1 is SGHDT and CDR2 is YYEEEE. Between the trimmed V and J ends, which lost 3 bases and 3 bases, there was a span of 13 bases. The CDR3 consists of 14 residues.

This sequence joins TRBV7-9 and TRBJ2-6, with unresolved D. Per germline, CDR1 SEHNR and CDR2 FQNEAQ (reference sequence). V was cut by 5 bases and J by 0 bases, with 11 bases left in between. The CDR3 runs to 16 residues. In nucleotides, the CDR3 is TGTGCCAGCAGCCACTCGAGGTACTCTGGGGCCAACGTCCTGACTTTC. It specifies CASSHSRYSGANVLTF.

This clonotype has a count of ten or more. The V and J genes are TRBV2 and TRBJ2-2; D might be TRBD2 (6 bases). Germline CDR1 reads SNHLY; CDR2 reads FYNNEI. The CDR3 loop spans 12 amino acids. Trimming shortened V by 3 bases and J by 11 bases, and 10 bases separated the two germline ends. Here the CDR3 DNA reads TGTGCCAGCAGTGAGGGACTCCCTGAGCTGTTTTTT. Residues: CASSEGLPELFF.